These 26 T cell receptor beta chains came from one sample sequenced in a study of cytomegalovirus exposure and HLA in healthy donors. The PCR was carried out with 60 Vbeta primers and 13 Jbeta primers. Measured with immunoSEQ multiplex PCR; TCRdb has only the in-frame clones, and not every one. The repertoire shows 70,000 or so clones; the top ten hold 4% to 6%. The sample consisted of PBMCs. Every receptor here comes from a man aged 35-49 years in good health and CMV-seronegative.

This chain joins TRBV7-6 and TRBJ2-1; D may be TRBD2 (6 bases). The CDR3 covers 13 residues. Deletions cut 8 bases from V and 6 bases from J, with 14 bases between. Germline values: CDR1 SGHVS, CDR2 FNYEAQ. CDR3 DNA sequence: TGTGCCAGCTCCCGGGACTTACGCAATGAGCAGTTCTTC. Translation: CASSRDLRNEQFF. The full variable domain, completed using reference TRBV7-6 and TRBJ2-1, is GAGVSQSPRYKVTKRGQDVALRCDPISGHVSLYWYRQALGQGPEFLTYFNYEAQQDKSGLPNDRFSAERPEGSISTLTIQRTEQRDSAMYRCASSRDLRNEQFFGPGTRLTVL.

The V call is TRBV18, the J call TRBJ1-5; TRBD1 is a possible D gene (5 bases). Germline-derived CDR1 and CDR2 are KGHSH and LQKENI. Between the trimmed V and J ends, which lost 6 bases and 5 bases, there was a span of 11 bases. The CDR3 has 13 amino acids. The CDR3 spells CASSPTVDQPQHF. In DNA, the CDR3 is TGTGCCAGCTCGCCGACAGTCGATCAGCCCCAGCATTTT.

J is TRBJ2-2 and V is TRBV5-1; D call uncertain. With 3 bases removed from V and 5 bases from J, the gap between germline ends came to 11 bases. Germline V gene lookup returns CDR1 SGHRS and CDR2 YFSETQ. CDR3 length: 14 amino acids. In nucleotides, the CDR3 is TGCGCCAGCAGCTCACTTTTCAAGACCGGGGAGCTGTTTTTT. Translation gives CASSSLFKTGELFF.

This sequence joins TRBV4-1 and TRBJ1-6; D might be TRBD1 (5 bases). The CDR3 length is 15 residues. Germline values: CDR1 MGHRA, CDR2 YSYEKL. The V and J ends lost 4 bases and 8 bases respectively, with 15 bases between them. In nucleotides, the CDR3 is TGCGCCAGCAGCCCCGTACAGGAGTATGATTCACCCCTCCACTTT. The encoded protein is CASSPVQEYDSPLHF.

CDR3 in amino acids: CASSQEWASGGLDTQYF. Here the CDR3 DNA reads TGTGCCAGCAGCCAAGAATGGGCTAGCGGGGGATTAGATACGCAGTATTTT. The rearrangement joins TRBV4-2 to TRBJ2-3; 10 bases map to TRBD2. The CDR3 sequence is 17 residues long. Trimming cost V 0 bases and J 5 bases; bases outside gene matches: 8. Germline-derived CDR1 and CDR2 are LGHNA and YNFKEQ.

The CDR3 here is CASSLVAGTYNEQFF. The CDR3 bases are TGCGCCAGCAGCTTGGTCGCGGGCACCTACAATGAGCAGTTCTTC. V gene TRBV5-1 combines with J gene TRBJ2-1; D is perhaps TRBD2 (5 bases). Germline V lookup: CDR1 SGHRS, CDR2 YFSETQ. The CDR3 totals 15 residues. Trimming left V 0 bases short and J 2 bases short, with 9 bases between.

The rearrangement joins TRBV29-1 to TRBJ2-2, with a weak D call TRBD2 (5 bases). CDR3 length: 15 amino acids. The ends were cut back, 7 bases at V and 4 bases at J, with 19 bases in the middle. Germline CDR1 is SQVTM and CDR2 is ANQGSEA. CDR3 residues: CSAIPRGRSTGELFF. The CDR3 DNA reads TGCAGCGCCATCCCTCGCGGGCGGAGCACCGGGGAGCTGTTTTTT.

The rearrangement joins TRBV4-1 to TRBJ1-5; weak D call: TRBD1 (5 bases). The V end lost 5 bases, the J end lost 7 bases, and 12 bases lay between the germline ends. The CDR3 contains 13 residues. Germline CDR1 is MGHRA and CDR2 is YSYEKL. The CDR3: CASSVGGGQPQHF. As DNA, the CDR3 is TGCGCCAGCAGCGTTGGGGGGGGGCAGCCCCAGCATTTT.

The chain is built from TRBV7-2 and TRBJ2-7, with 9 nucleotides matching TRBD2. CDR3 length: 14 amino acids. Germline V gives CDR1 SGHTA, CDR2 FQGNSA. V shed 3 bases and J 7 bases; nucleotides not matched to a gene: 7. The CDR3 sequence: CASSLASGMGEQYF. CDR3 sequence (DNA): TGTGCCAGCAGCTTGGCTAGCGGGATGGGAGAGCAGTACTTC.

The V gene is TRBV6-5, the J gene TRBJ2-1, with D possibly matching TRBD1 (5 bases). CDR1 is MNHEY, CDR2 SVGAGI, per germline. The V and J ends lost 6 bases and 4 bases respectively, with 10 bases between them. The CDR3 runs 13 residues. Here the CDR3 DNA reads TGTGCCAGCAGACCGACAGCTTACAATGAGCAGTTCTTC. Amino acids: CASRPTAYNEQFF.

J is TRBJ2-7 and V is TRBV6-1, with 12 bases that match TRBD1. The trim removed 8 bases at V and 5 bases at J, leaving 7 bases unmatched. CDR1 and CDR2 (germline): MNHNS, SASEGT. The CDR3 loop spans 14 amino acids. The CDR3 is CASGVGQGADEQYF. As DNA, the CDR3 is TGTGCCAGCGGAGTGGGACAGGGGGCAGACGAGCAGTACTTC.

J is TRBJ2-3 and V is TRBV7-8; 10 positions agree with TRBD1. V gave up 2 bases and J gave up 3 bases; unmatched junction bases: 5. Germline V gene lookup returns CDR1 SGHVS and CDR2 FQNEAQ. CDR3 length equals 16 residues. CDR3 amino acids: CASSLKRDRGTDTQYF. CDR3 DNA: TGTGCCAGCAGCTTAAAGCGGGACAGGGGAACAGATACGCAGTATTTT.

The chain uses TRBV5-5 and TRBJ1-5; D may be TRBD1 (6 bases). Trimming pared 0 bases from V and 3 bases from J, leaving 10 bases between. This CDR3 comprises 15 residues. From germline, CDR1 is SGHKS and CDR2 YYEKEE (reference sequence). The CDR3 here is CASSLEPGANQPQHF. The CDR3 bases are TGTGCCAGCAGCTTGGAGCCAGGGGCCAATCAGCCCCAGCATTTT.

This chain connects TRBV4-2 to TRBJ2-1, with 7 bases aligning to TRBD2. J lost 1 base, V lost 1 base, and 4 bases had no gene match. This CDR3 contains 16 residues. The germline V gene has CDR1 LGHNA and CDR2 YNFKEQ. The CDR3 region has the DNA TGTGCCAGCAGCCAAGCTGGGGGGGGGTCCTACAATGAGCAGTTCTTC. It specifies CASSQAGGGSYNEQFF.

The chain employs TRBV19 and TRBJ1-5, with D possibly being TRBD1 (5 bases). The CDR3 spans 17 residues. V was shortened by 10 bases and J by 5 bases, with 27 bases between the two germline ends. From germline, CDR1 is LNHDA and CDR2 SQIVND (reference sequence). The CDR3 sequence: CATKPGGRGPVDQPQHF. In DNA, the CDR3 is TGTGCCACCAAACCGGGGGGTAGAGGGCCTGTGGATCAGCCCCAGCATTTT.

This chain links TRBV7-2 with TRBJ1-1; 7 positions agree with TRBD1. V gave up 5 bases and J gave up 1 base; unmatched junction bases: 7. The germline CDR1 and CDR2 sequences are SGHTA and FQGNSA. The CDR3 runs to 15 residues. CDR3 protein: CASSKDRARNTEAFF. CDR3 bases: TGTGCCAGCAGCAAAGACAGGGCCCGGAACACTGAAGCTTTCTTT.

The gene calls are TRBV7-2 and TRBJ2-3, with TRBD2 matching over 9 bases. V trimming: 1 base; J trimming: 4 bases; junction bases outside the gene matches: 6. The CDR3 has 16 amino acids. Germline assignment: CDR1 SGHTA and CDR2 FQGNSA. The CDR3 region is CASSLGGGGVSDTQYF. The CDR3 DNA is TGTGCCAGCAGCTTAGGGGGCGGGGGGGTTTCAGATACGCAGTATTTT.

The chain recombines TRBV7-8 with TRBJ2-2; 12 bases line up with TRBD2. The CDR3 is 16 amino acids. J lost 7 bases, V lost 4 bases, and 7 bases had no gene match. The germline gives CDR1 SGHVS, CDR2 FQNEAQ. Here the CDR3 DNA reads TGTGCCAGCAGCTCCCCTAGCGGGAGGGCCGACGGGGAGCTGTTTTTT. Translation: CASSSPSGRADGELFF.

The chain couples TRBV5-1 to TRBJ2-7; 7 nucleotides agree with TRBD1. The CDR3 length is 15 residues. From germline, CDR1 is SGHRS and CDR2 YFSETQ. The V gene end was trimmed by 0 bases and the J gene end by 1 base; junction bases not matched to a gene: 4. CDR3 DNA: TGCGCCAGCAGCTTGGGTGGACAGGATTCCTACGAGCAGTACTTC. Its translation is CASSLGGQDSYEQYF.

This chain joins TRBV6-1 and TRBJ1-5, with D possibly TRBD1 on 6 matching bases. Trimming left V 2 bases short and J 7 bases short, with 12 bases between. The CDR3 consists of 14 residues. Germline V lookup: CDR1 MNHNS, CDR2 SASEGT. CDR3 sequence: CASSELGGRQPQHF. CDR3 DNA: TGTGCCAGCAGTGAACTGGGGGGGCGACAGCCCCAGCATTTT.

V usage is TRBV7-9 and J usage is TRBJ2-7; D might be TRBD2 (6 bases). Germline V gives CDR1 SEHNR, CDR2 FQNEAQ (reference sequence). V was clipped by 5 bases and J by 4 bases, with 12 bases between them. The CDR3 has 13 residues. As DNA, the CDR3 is TGTGCCAGCAGCAAGAGGGAGGTTTACGAGCAGTACTTC. It specifies CASSKREVYEQYF.

The CDR3 DNA sequence: TGTGCCAGCAGCTTATCTCCGATTACGGGAGGGTACGAGCAGTACTTC. Translated, it gives CASSLSPITGGYEQYF. The genes are TRBV7-2 and TRBJ2-7, with 8 bases identical to TRBD2. The length of the CDR3 is 16 residues. CDR1 is SGHTA and CDR2 is FQGNSA in the germline V gene. Unmatched junction bases numbered 10, after V lost 2 bases and J lost 4 bases.

The chain recombines TRBV18 with TRBJ2-3; weak D call: TRBD1 (6 bases). Germline V gives CDR1 KGHSH, CDR2 LQKENI. Trimming removed 6 bases from V and 0 bases from J, with 13 bases in between. The CDR3 has 15 residues. The CDR3 protein is CASSGQTGSTDTQYF. CDR3 in DNA: TGTGCCAGCTCGGGTCAGACAGGCAGCACAGATACGCAGTATTTT.

The V call is TRBV7-2, the J call TRBJ1-2; D ambiguous. The CDR3 sequence is 14 residues long. Germline CDR1 reads SGHTA; CDR2 reads FQGNSA. Trimming took 3 bases from V and 2 from J, leaving 10 bases between them. CDR3 in DNA: TGTGCCAGCAGCTTCGACTGGAGCAACTATGGCTACACCTTC. Amino acid sequence: CASSFDWSNYGYTF.

J is TRBJ2-3 and V is TRBV7-6; TRBD2 matches 11 bases. V shed 5 bases, J shed 4 bases, and the junction held 8 bases outside the gene matches. The CDR3 loop spans 16 amino acids. Germline CDR1 SGHVS, CDR2 FNYEAQ. CDR3: CASSHRPGLAADTQYF. CDR3 DNA sequence: TGTGCCAGCAGCCATCGCCCGGGACTAGCGGCAGATACGCAGTATTTT.

V and J are TRBV11-3 and TRBJ2-3; 7 bases agree with TRBD2. Germline trimming cut 4 bases from V and 0 bases from J; bases unmatched to any gene: 1. The CDR3 spans 14 residues. From germline, CDR1 is SGHNT and CDR2 YENEEA. The CDR3 coding sequence is TGTGCCAGCAGCTCGGGGGGTAGCACAGATACGCAGTATTTT. Translation gives CASSSGGSTDTQYF.